A single sample is the source of the 21 T cell receptor beta chains below, sequenced in a study of immune evolution from preneoplasia to lung adenocarcinoma. Sequencing was performed with immunoSEQ multiplex PCR; in TCRdb, only in-frame clones are kept and a portion is missing. The sample carries thousands of clones, around 80% recorded once. Sequenced input: FFPE adjacent normal lung tissue. These receptors were taken from a donor at least 70 years old with lung adenocarcinoma.

About this clone itself: Its ends do not fully match the called genes, so a read error is possible. This chain joins TRBV7-7 and TRBJ2-7, with TRBD1 matching 7 bases. Germline CDR1 reads SSHAT; CDR2 reads FNYEAQ (reference sequence). The CDR3 covers 14 residues. In DNA form, the CDR3 reads TGTGCTAGCAGCTTATCCGAGGGGGCCGGGGATAAGTACTTC. It is translated as CASSLSEGAGDKYF.

The V call is TRBV7-6, the J call TRBJ2-3, with D possibly TRBD1 on 6 matching bases. Germline CDR1 is SGHVS and CDR2 is FNYEAQ. V lost 3 bases to trimming and J lost 1 base, with 14 bases between them. The CDR3 extends over 16 amino acids. CDR3 nucleotide sequence: TGTGCCAGCAGCTTGACCACAGGGTTGGGCACAGATACGCAGTATTTT. Translating it yields CASSLTTGLGTDTQYF. Together with reference TRBV7-6 and TRBJ2-3, the CDR3 gives the full variable domain: GAGVSQSPRYKVTKRGQDVALRCDPISGHVSLYWYRQALGQGPEFLTYFNYEAQQDKSGLPNDRFSAERPEGSISTLTIQRTEQRDSAMYRCASSLTTGLGTDTQYFGPGTRLTVL.

This chain uses TRBV4-1 with TRBJ2-3; no clear D gene. Germline-derived CDR1 and CDR2 are MGHRA and YSYEKL. V lost 5 bases and J lost 2, with 14 bases in between. The CDR3 is 15 residues long. CDR3 DNA: TGCGCCAGCAGCTTAAGTTTTAGATCCACAGATACGCAGTATTTT. This translates into CASSLSFRSTDTQYF.

The CDR3 nucleotides read TGTGCCAGCAGCTTAGGTCCCCCCAGACAGGGAGCCAATCAGCCCCAGCATTTT. It is translated as CASSLGPPRQGANQPQHF. The chain employs TRBV7-9 and TRBJ1-5, with TRBD1 matching 7 bases. Trimming cost V 1 base and J 3 bases; bases outside gene matches: 12. Germline V gene data show CDR1 as SEHNR and CDR2 as FQNEAQ (reference sequence). The CDR3 is made up of 18 amino acids.

This rearrangement joins TRBV29-1 to TRBJ2-7, with 7 bases identical to TRBD1. Germline CDR1 SQVTM, CDR2 ANQGSEA. J was trimmed by 6 bases and V by 4 bases; bases with no gene match: 3. This CDR3 is 11 amino acids long. CDR3 protein: CSVVRGSEQYF. The CDR3 nucleotides read TGCAGCGTTGTCAGGGGGTCCGAGCAGTACTTC.

V and J are TRBV7-9 and TRBJ1-2; TRBD1 matches at 7 bases. CDR1 and CDR2 (germline): SEHNR, FQNEAQ (reference sequence). The CDR3 has 14 amino acids. Trimming took 4 bases from V and 2 from J; bases not matched to a gene: 4. For the CDR3, the DNA is TGTGCCAGCAGCTGGTCGGGACAGAACTATGGCTACACCTTC. This encodes CASSWSGQNYGYTF.

V gene TRBV7-2 combines with J gene TRBJ1-1; no firm D call. This CDR3 contains 15 residues. CDR1 is SGHTA, CDR2 FQGNSA, per germline. Trimming shortened V by 1 base and J by 5 bases, and 14 bases separated the two germline ends. The chain's CDR3 is CASSLVIRAGTEAFF. The CDR3 coding sequence is TGTGCCAGCAGCTTAGTTATCCGCGCGGGGACTGAAGCTTTCTTT.

The table lists this clone with a count of one. The rearrangement links TRBV27 to TRBJ1-5; 7 bases match TRBD1. Germline V gene lookup returns CDR1 MNHEY and CDR2 SMNVEV (reference sequence). J was trimmed by 2 bases and V by 6 bases; bases with no gene match: 7. The CDR3 has 15 residues. The CDR3 DNA reads as TGTGCCAGCAGGCCCCAGGGGGGTGGCAATCAGCCCCAGCATTTT. This gives the protein CASRPQGGGNQPQHF.

This clone appeared once. The chain links TRBV15 to TRBJ2-2, with D uncertain. CDR1 LNHNV and CDR2 YYDKDF come from the germline V gene (reference sequence). CDR3 length: 15 residues. The ends were cut back, 0 bases at V and 2 bases at J, with 7 bases in the middle. The CDR3 sequence: CATSRDEANTGELFF. CDR3 sequence (DNA): TGTGCCACCAGCAGAGACGAAGCTAACACCGGGGAGCTGTTTTTT.

The chain combines TRBV27 with TRBJ2-7; 11 bases fit TRBD2. The CDR3 is 15 residues long. Germline V CDR1 and CDR2: MNHEY, SMNVEV (reference sequence). Trimming at V came to 5 bases and at J to 4 bases, leaving 7 bases not matched to a gene. CDR3: CASSTPLAGGYEQYF. CDR3 in DNA: TGTGCCAGCAGTACTCCCCTAGCGGGAGGTTACGAGCAGTACTTC.

The rearrangement joins TRBV30 to TRBJ2-1; D perhaps matches TRBD1 (5 bases). The germline V and J ends were trimmed by 2 bases and 0 bases, with 20 bases remaining between them. Germline loops: CDR1 GTSNPN, CDR2 SVGIG (reference sequence). The CDR3 has 18 amino acids. In DNA, the CDR3 is TGTGCCTGGAGTCACCTGAGACAAGGAAGGGGCTCCTACAATGAGCAGTTCTTC. This codes for CAWSHLRQGRGSYNEQFF.

The genes are TRBV9 and TRBJ2-5; D perhaps matches TRBD2 (6 bases). Trimming shortened V by 4 bases and J by 0 bases, and 22 bases separated the two germline ends. Looked up from germline, CDR1 is SGDLS and CDR2 is YYNGEE. The CDR3 extends over 18 amino acids. In DNA form, the CDR3 reads TGTGCCAGCAGCCCCCGAGGAGGGGCTAGAGGGAACCAAGAGACCCAGTACTTC. This gives the protein CASSPRGGARGNQETQYF.

V gene TRBV30 combines with J gene TRBJ1-2, with a tentative D call TRBD1 (5 bases). Looked up from germline, CDR1 is GTSNPN and CDR2 is SVGIG (reference sequence). Trimming took off 2 bases at V and 7 bases at J, with 14 bases between the two ends. The CDR3 totals 13 residues. This CDR3 is CAWSRNQGSGYTF. Written as DNA, the CDR3 is TGTGCCTGGAGTAGAAACCAGGGCTCTGGCTACACCTTC. Complete variable domain (other parts from reference TRBV30 and TRBJ1-2): SQTIHQWPATLVQPVGSPLSLECTVEGTSNPNLYWYRQAAGRGLQLLFYSVGIGQISSEVPQNLSASRPQDRQFILSSKKLLLSDSGFYLCAWSRNQGSGYTFGSGTRLTVV.

This clone was detected only a few times. Additional DNA sequences in this sample encode the identical CDR3. The chain employs TRBV7-3 and TRBJ2-1, with a possible D match to TRBD2 (5 bases). V lost 0 bases, J lost 0 bases, and 6 bases lay in between. The CDR3 contains 15 residues. Germline assignment: CDR1 SGHTA and CDR2 FQGTGA. CDR3 region: CASSLTGDSYNEQFF. The CDR3 nucleotides are TGTGCCAGCAGCTTAACGGGAGACTCCTACAATGAGCAGTTCTTC.

The J gene is TRBJ2-7, the V gene TRBV29-1; 8 nucleotides align to TRBD1. In germline, CDR1 is SQVTM, CDR2 ANQGSEA. The CDR3 is made up of 15 amino acids. The trim removed 4 bases at V and 4 bases at J, leaving 12 bases unmatched. DNA of the CDR3: TGCAGCGTTGTAGCCGGACAGGGAAAAGGATACGAGCAGTACTTC. Amino acids: CSVVAGQGKGYEQYF.

The J gene is TRBJ2-7, the V gene TRBV28; a weak D match, TRBD2 (5 bases). There are 15 residues in the CDR3. Germline CDR1 is MDHEN and CDR2 is SYDVKM. Trimming cost V 5 bases and J 4 bases, with 18 bases left between them. Here the CDR3 reads CASSAPSAEPYEQYF. Here the CDR3 DNA reads TGTGCCAGCAGTGCCCCCTCAGCGGAGCCATACGAGCAGTACTTC.

This rearrangement joins TRBV6-5 to TRBJ2-7, with D unclear. CDR3 length: 14 residues. CDR1 is MNHEY and CDR2 is SVGAGI in the germline V gene. V shed 2 bases and J shed 2 bases, with 10 bases lying between them. Here the CDR3 DNA reads TGTGCCAGCAGTTACAACCAAGTAACCTACGAGCAGTACTTC. It specifies CASSYNQVTYEQYF.

V and J are TRBV4-3 and TRBJ2-2; the D is unclear. The CDR3 has 19 residues. V lost 0 bases and J 1 base, leaving 18 bases between the germline ends. Germline-derived CDR1 and CDR2 are LGHNA and YSLEER. This CDR3 reads CASSQDLFSSELNTGELFF. Here the CDR3 DNA reads TGCGCCAGCAGCCAAGATCTGTTTAGCTCCGAGCTGAACACCGGGGAGCTGTTTTTT.

This clone was seen more than once but under ten times. The J gene is TRBJ1-1, the V gene TRBV5-4, with D possibly matching TRBD1 (5 bases). The length of the CDR3 is 16 residues. Germline V CDR1 and CDR2: SGHNT, YYREEE (reference sequence). Trimming took off 4 bases at V and 0 bases at J, with 16 bases between the two ends. The CDR3 spells CASSPLVGLMNTEAFF. In nucleotides, the CDR3 is TGTGCCAGCAGCCCCTTAGTGGGGCTCATGAACACTGAAGCTTTCTTT.

This clone is a singleton in its sample. V and J are TRBV19 and TRBJ2-7, with a tentative D call TRBD1 (6 bases). The ends were cut back, 3 bases at V and 0 bases at J, with 21 bases in the middle. This CDR3 has 18 residues. CDR1 and CDR2 (germline): LNHDA, SQIVND (reference sequence). The DNA of the CDR3 is TGTGCCAGTAGTATTTCTCTATTCGACAGGAGGAACTCCTACGAGCAGTACTTC. Translating gives CASSISLFDRRNSYEQYF.

The DNA of the CDR3 is TGTGCCAGCAGCTTGAGGGGCGCGGAGACCCAGTACTTC. Translation: CASSLRGAETQYF. V gene TRBV5-4 combines with J gene TRBJ2-5; a weak D match, TRBD1 (5 bases). The CDR3 is 13 amino acids. V was trimmed by 1 base and J by 5 bases, leaving 9 bases between them. In germline, CDR1 is SGHNT, CDR2 YYREEE (reference sequence).